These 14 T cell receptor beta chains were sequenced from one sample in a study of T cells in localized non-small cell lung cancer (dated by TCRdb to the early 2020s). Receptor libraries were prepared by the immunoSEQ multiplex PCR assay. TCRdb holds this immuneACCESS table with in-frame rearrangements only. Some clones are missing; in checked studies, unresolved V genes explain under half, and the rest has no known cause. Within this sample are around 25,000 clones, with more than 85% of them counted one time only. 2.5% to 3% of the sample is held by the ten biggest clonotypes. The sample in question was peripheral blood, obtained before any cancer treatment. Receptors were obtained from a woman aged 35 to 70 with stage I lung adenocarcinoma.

In DNA, the CDR3 is TGTGCCAGCAGCCTGGGGACAGGGGCTCGAGATACGCAGTATTTT. It specifies CASSLGTGARDTQYF. The chain has TRBV5-4 and TRBJ2-3, with TRBD1 matching over 10 bases. The CDR3 runs 15 residues. In germline, CDR1 is SGHNT, CDR2 YYREEE (reference sequence). Trimming removed 4 bases from V and 5 bases from J; junction bases left unmatched: 7. Looking up the rest from reference TRBV5-4 and TRBJ2-3 gives the full variable domain: ETGVTQSPTHLIKTRGQQVTLRCSSQSGHNTVSWYQQALGQGPQFIFQYYREEENGRGNFPPRFSGLQFPNYSSELNVNALELDDSALYLCASSLGTGARDTQYFGPGTRLTVL.

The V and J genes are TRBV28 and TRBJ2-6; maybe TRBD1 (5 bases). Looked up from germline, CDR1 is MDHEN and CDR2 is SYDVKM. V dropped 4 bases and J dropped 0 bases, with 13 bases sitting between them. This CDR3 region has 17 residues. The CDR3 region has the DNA TGTGCCAGCAGTTCCCCAAGGGGTCCCTCTGGGGCCAACGTCCTGACTTTC. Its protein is CASSSPRGPSGANVLTF. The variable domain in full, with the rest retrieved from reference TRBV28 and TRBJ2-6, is DVKVTQSSRYLVKRTGEKVFLECVQDMDHENMFWYRQDPGLGLRLIYFSYDVKMKEKGDIPEGYSVSREKKERFSLILESASTNQTSMYLCASSSPRGPSGANVLTFGAGSRLTVL.

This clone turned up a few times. Here the CDR3 DNA reads TGTGCCAGCAGCCAAGCGTCTAGCGGGAACACCGGGGAGCTGTTTTTT. It encodes CASSQASSGNTGELFF. The chain couples TRBV4-2 to TRBJ2-2; 7 bases are shared with TRBD2. Looked up from germline, CDR1 is LGHNA and CDR2 is YNFKEQ. With 1 base clipped from V and 1 base from J, the junction kept 3 bases outside the gene matches. The CDR3 runs 16 residues.

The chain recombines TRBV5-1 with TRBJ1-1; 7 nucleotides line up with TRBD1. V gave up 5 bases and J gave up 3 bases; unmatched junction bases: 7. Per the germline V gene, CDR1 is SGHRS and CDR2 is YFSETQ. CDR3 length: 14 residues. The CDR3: CASRVTGEDTEAFF. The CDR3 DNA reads TGCGCCAGCAGGGTTACAGGGGAGGACACTGAAGCTTTCTTT.

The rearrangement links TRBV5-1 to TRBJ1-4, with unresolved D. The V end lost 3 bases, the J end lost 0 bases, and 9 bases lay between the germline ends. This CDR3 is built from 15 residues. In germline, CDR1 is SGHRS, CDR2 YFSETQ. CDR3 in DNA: TGCGCCAGCAGCTCCTATACTGCAACTAATGAAAAACTGTTTTTT. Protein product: CASSSYTATNEKLFF.

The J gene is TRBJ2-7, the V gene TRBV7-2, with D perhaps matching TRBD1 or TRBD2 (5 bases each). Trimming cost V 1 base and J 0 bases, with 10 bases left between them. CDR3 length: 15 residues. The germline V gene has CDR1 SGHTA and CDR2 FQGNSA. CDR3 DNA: TGTGCCAGCAGCTTAGAGTGGGGGAGCTCCTACGAGCAGTACTTC. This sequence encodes CASSLEWGSSYEQYF.

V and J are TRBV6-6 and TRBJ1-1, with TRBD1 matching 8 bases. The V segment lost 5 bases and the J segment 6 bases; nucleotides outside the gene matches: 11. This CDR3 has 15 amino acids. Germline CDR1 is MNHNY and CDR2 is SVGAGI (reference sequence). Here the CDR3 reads CASSQADRDSSEAFF. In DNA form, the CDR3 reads TGTGCCAGCAGTCAAGCGGACAGGGACTCTTCTGAAGCTTTCTTT.

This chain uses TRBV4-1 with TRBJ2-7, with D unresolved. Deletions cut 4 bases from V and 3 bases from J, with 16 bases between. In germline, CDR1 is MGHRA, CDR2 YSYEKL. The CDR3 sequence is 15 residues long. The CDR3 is CASSPQAPWSYEQYF. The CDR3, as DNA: TGCGCCAGCAGCCCTCAGGCTCCCTGGAGCTACGAGCAGTACTTC.

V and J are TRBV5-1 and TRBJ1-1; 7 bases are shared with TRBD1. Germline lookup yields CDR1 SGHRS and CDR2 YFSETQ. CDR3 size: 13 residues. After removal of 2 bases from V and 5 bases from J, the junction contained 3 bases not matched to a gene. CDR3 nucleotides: TGCGCCAGCAGCTTACAGGGGTTAACTGAAGCTTTCTTT. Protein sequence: CASSLQGLTEAFF.

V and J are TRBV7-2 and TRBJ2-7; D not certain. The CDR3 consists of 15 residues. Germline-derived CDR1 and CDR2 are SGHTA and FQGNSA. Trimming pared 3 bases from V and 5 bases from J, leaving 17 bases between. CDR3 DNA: TGTGCCAGCAGCTTCCATTGGCGGCAGGCCCACGAGCAGTACTTC. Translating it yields CASSFHWRQAHEQYF.

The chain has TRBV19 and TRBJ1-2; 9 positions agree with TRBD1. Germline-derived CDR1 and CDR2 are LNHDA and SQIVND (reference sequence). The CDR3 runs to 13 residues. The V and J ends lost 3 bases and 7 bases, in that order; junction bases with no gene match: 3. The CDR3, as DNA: TGTGCCAGTAGTATTGGGACAGGGAGTGGCTACACCTTC. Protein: CASSIGTGSGYTF.

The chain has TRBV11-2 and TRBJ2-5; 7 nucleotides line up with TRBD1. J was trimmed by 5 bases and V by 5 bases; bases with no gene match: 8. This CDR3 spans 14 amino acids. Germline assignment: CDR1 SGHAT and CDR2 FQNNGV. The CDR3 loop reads CASSPHRGTETQYF. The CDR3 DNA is TGTGCCAGCAGCCCGCACAGGGGTACGGAGACCCAGTACTTC.

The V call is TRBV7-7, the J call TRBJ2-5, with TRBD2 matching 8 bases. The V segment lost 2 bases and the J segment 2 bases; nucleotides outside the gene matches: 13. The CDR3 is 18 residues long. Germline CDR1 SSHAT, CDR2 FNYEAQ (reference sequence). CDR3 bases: TGTGCCAGCAGCTTATACCCCGCCGGGACTAGTTCACAAGAGACCCAGTACTTC. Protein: CASSLYPAGTSSQETQYF.

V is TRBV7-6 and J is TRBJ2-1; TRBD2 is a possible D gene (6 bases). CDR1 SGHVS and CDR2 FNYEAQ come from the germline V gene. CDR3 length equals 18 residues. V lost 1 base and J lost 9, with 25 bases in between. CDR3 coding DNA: TGTGCCAGCAGCTTAGAGGAGGGTCTTACCCCCCTTACAAGTGAGCAGTTCTTC. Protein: CASSLEEGLTPLTSEQFF.